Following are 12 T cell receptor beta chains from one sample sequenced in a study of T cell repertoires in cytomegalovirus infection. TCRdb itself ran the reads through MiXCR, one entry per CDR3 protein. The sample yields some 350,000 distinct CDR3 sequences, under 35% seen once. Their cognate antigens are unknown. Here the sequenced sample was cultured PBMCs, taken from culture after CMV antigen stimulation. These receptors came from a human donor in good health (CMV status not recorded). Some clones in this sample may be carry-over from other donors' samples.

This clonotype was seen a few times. Written as DNA, the CDR3 is TGTGCCAGCAGCTTGCCAGGCCCCAGGAACACCGGGGAGCTGTTTTTT. Its protein product is CASSLPGPRNTGELFF. V is TRBV7-9 and J is TRBJ2-2; D is uncertain. Trimming shortened V by 3 bases and J by 1 base, and 12 bases separated the two germline ends. From germline, CDR1 is SEHNR and CDR2 FQNEAQ (reference sequence). This CDR3 is built from 16 residues. The entire variable domain, with the rest obtained from reference TRBV7-9 and TRBJ2-2, is as follows: DTGVSQNPRHKITKRGQNVTFRCDPISEHNRLYWYRQTLGQGPEFLTYFQNEAQLEKSRLLSDRFSAERPKGSFSTLEIQRTEQGDSAMYLCASSLPGPRNTGELFFGEGSRLTVL.

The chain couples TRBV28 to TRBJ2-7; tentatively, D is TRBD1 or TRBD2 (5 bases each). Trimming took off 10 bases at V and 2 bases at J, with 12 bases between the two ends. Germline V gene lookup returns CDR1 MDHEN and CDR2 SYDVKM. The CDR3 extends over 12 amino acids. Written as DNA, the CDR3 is TGTGCCACCCGGGGCAGTCCCTACGAGCAGTACTTC. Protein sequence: CATRGSPYEQYF.

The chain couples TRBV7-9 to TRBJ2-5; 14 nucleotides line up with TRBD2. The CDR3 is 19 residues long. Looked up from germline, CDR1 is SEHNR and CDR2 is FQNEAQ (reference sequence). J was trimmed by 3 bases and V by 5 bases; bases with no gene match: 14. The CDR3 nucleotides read TGTGCCAGCAGCCGTGGGACTAGCGGGGGCCTTTTATACGAAGAGACCCAGTACTTC. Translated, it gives CASSRGTSGGLLYEETQYF.

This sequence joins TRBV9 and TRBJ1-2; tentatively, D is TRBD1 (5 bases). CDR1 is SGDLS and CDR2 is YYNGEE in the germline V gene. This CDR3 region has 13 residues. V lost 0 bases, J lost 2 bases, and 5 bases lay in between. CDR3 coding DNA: TGTGCCAGCAGCGTAGCAGGGAACTATGGCTACACCTTC. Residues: CASSVAGNYGYTF.

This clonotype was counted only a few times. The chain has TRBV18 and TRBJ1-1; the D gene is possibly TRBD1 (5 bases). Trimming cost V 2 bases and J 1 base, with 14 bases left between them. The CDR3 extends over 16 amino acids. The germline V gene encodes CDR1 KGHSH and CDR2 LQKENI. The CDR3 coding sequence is TGTGCCAGCTCACCAAGAATACCAGGGAGGAACACTGAAGCTTTCTTT. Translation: CASSPRIPGRNTEAFF.

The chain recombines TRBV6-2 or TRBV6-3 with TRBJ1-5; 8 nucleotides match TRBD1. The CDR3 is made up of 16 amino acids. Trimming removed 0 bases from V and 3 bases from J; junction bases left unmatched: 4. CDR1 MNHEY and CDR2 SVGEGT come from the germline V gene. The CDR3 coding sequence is TGTGCCAGCAGTTACTCGGGGACAGGCTACAATCAGCCCCAGCATTTT. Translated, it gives CASSYSGTGYNQPQHF.

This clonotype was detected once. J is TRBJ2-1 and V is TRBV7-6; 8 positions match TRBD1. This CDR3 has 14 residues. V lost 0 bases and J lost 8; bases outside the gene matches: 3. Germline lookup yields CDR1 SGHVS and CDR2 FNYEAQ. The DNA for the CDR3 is TGTGCCAGCAGCTTAGCCCACAGGGGGGATGAGCAGTTCTTC. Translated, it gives CASSLAHRGDEQFF.

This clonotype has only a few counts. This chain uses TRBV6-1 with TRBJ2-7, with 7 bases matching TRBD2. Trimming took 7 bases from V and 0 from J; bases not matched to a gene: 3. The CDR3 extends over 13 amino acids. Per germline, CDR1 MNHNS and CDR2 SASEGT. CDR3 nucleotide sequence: TGTGCCAGCACGAAGCGGGGCTCCTACGAGCAGTACTTC. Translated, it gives CASTKRGSYEQYF.

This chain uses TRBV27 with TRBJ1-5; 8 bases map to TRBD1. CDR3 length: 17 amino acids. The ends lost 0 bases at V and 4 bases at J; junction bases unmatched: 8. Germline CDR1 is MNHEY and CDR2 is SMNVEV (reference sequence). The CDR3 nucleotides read TGTGCCAGCAGTTTATCGACTATACAGGGGGTAAATCAGCCCCAGCATTTT. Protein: CASSLSTIQGVNQPQHF.

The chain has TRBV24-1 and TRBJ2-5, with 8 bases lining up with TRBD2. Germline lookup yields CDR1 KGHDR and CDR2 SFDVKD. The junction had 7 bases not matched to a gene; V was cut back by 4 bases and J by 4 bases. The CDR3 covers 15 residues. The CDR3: CATSDQREPRETQYF. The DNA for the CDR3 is TGTGCCACCAGTGACCAGCGGGAGCCTCGAGAGACCCAGTACTTC.

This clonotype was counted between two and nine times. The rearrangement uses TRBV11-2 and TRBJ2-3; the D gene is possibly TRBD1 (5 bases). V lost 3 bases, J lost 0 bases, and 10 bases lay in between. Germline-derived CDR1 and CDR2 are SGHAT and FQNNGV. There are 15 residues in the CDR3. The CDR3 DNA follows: TGTGCCAGCAGCTTCGTACAGGAGAGCACAGATACGCAGTATTTT. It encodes CASSFVQESTDTQYF.

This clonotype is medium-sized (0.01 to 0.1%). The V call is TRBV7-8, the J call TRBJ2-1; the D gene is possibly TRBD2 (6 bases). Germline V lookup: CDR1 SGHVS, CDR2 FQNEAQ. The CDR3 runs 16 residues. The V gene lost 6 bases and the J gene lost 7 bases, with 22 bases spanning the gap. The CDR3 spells CASSHRPGLSGNEQFF. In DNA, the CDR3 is TGTGCCAGCAGTCACCGACCGGGACTGTCTGGGAATGAGCAGTTCTTC.